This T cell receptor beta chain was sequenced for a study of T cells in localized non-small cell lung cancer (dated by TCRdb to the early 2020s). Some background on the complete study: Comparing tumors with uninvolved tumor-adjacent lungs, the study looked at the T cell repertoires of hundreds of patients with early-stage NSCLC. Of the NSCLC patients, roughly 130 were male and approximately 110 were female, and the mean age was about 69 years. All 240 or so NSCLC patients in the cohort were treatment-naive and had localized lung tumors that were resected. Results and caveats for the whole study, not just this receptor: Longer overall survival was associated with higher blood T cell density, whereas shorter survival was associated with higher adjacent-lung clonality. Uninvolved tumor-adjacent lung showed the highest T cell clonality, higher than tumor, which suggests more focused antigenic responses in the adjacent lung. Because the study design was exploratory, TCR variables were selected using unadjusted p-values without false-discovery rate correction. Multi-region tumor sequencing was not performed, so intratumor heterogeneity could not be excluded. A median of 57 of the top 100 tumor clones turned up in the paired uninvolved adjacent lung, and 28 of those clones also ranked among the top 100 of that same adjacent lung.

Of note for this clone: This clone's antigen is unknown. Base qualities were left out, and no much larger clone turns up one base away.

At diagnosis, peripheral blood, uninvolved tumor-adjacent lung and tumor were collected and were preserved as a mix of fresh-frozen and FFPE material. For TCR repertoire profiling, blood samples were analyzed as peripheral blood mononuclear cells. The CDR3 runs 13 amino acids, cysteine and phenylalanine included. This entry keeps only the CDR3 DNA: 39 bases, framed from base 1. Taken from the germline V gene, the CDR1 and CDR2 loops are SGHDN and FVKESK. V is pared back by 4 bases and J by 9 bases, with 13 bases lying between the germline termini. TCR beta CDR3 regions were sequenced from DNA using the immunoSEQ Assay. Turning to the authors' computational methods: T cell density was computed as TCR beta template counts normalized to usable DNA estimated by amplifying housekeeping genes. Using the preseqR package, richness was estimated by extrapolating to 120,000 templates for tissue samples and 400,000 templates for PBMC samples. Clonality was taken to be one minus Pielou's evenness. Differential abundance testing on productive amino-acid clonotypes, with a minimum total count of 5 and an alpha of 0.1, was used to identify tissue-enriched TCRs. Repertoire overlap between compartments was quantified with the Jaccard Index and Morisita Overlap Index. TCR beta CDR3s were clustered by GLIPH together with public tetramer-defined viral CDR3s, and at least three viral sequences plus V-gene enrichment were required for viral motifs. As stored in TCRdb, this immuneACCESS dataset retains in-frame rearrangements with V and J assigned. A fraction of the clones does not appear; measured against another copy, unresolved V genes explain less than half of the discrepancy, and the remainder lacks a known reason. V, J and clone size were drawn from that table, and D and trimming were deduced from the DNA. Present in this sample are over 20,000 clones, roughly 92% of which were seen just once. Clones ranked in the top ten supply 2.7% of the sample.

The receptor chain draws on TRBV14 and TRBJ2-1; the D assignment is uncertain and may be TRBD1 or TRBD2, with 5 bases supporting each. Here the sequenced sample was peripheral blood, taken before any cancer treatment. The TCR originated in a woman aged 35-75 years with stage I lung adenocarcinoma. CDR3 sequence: CASSRTLRGEQFF. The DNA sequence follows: TGTGCCAGCAGCCGTACTTTGAGGGGTGAGCAGTTCTTC. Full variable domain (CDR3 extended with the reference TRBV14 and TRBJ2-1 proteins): EAGVTQFPSHSVIEKGQTVTLRCDPISGHDNLYWYRRVMGKEIKFLLHFVKESKQDESGMPNNRFLAERTGGTYSTLKVQPAELEDSGVYFCASSRTLRGEQFFGPGTRLTVL.